This T cell receptor beta chain was retrieved from a study of cytomegalovirus exposure and HLA in healthy donors. About the research overall: There were around 100 million unique TCR beta sequences, drawn from approximately 190 million T cells, in an earlier analysis.

Use of 60 Vbeta and 13 Jbeta primers characterized the PCR. Assay used: immunoSEQ multiplex PCR; TCRdb lists only in-frame clones, some missing. The sample has approximately 180,000 clones, just over 75% seen once; the top ten hold approximately 3.7%. The sequence came from a woman in her sixties or seventies in good health and CMV-seropositive. The sequenced sample consisted of PBMCs.

CDR3: CASRSGSNTGELFF. As DNA, the CDR3 is TGTGCCAGCCGATCCGGGTCGAACACCGGGGAGCTGTTTTTT. The rearrangement links TRBV7-9 to TRBJ2-2; no reliable D call. The germline V gene has CDR1 SEHNR and CDR2 FQNEAQ (reference sequence). Trimming cost V 8 bases and J 0 bases, with 10 bases left between them. The CDR3 has 14 residues.